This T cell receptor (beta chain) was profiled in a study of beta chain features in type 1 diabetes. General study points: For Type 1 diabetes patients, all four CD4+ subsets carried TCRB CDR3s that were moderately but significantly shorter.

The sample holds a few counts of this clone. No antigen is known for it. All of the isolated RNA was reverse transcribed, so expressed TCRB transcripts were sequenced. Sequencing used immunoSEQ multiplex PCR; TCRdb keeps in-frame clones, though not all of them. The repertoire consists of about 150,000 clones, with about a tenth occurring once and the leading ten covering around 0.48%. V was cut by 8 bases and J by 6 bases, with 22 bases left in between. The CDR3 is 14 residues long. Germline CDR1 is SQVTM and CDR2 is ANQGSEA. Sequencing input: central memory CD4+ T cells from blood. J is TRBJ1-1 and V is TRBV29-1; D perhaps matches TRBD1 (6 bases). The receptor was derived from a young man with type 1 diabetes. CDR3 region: CSLKFSGANSEAFF. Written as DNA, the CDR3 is TGCAGCCTTAAGTTCTCAGGGGCTAATTCTGAAGCTTTCTTT.